The 11 T cell receptor beta chains below were found in one sample sequenced in a study of blood T cell repertoires in COVID-19. Profiling relied on immunoSEQ multiplex PCR, and the TCRdb table lists in-frame clones only, not all of them. The sample carries a few hundred thousand clones, about 90% recorded once. What was sequenced was PBMCs or T cells enriched from blood (not recorded which). Source of these receptors: a young man who had recovered from COVID-19.

This clone appeared a single time. The CDR3 here is CATSLEAEETQYF. The CDR3 nucleotides read TGTGCCACCAGTTTAGAAGCGGAGGAGACCCAGTACTTC. The V and J genes are TRBV24-1 and TRBJ2-5, with D perhaps matching TRBD2 (5 bases). Germline CDR1 and CDR2: KGHDR and SFDVKD. The germline V and J ends were trimmed by 6 bases and 5 bases, with 12 bases remaining between them. The CDR3 runs to 13 residues.

The chain carries TRBV5-1 and TRBJ1-4; D unresolved. CDR3 length: 15 amino acids. Germline CDR1 reads SGHRS; CDR2 reads YFSETQ. Trimming removed 3 bases from V and 4 bases from J, with 13 bases in between. The CDR3: CASSWAQQNNEKLFF. In nucleotides, the CDR3 is TGCGCCAGCAGCTGGGCTCAGCAGAATAATGAAAAACTGTTTTTT. Complete variable domain (other parts from reference TRBV5-1 and TRBJ1-4): KAGVTQTPRYLIKTRGQQVTLSCSPISGHRSVSWYQQTPGQGLQFLFEYFSETQRNKGNFPGRFSGRQFSNSRSEMNVSTLELGDSALYLCASSWAQQNNEKLFFGSGTQLSVL.

This clone was recorded once. The chain recombines TRBV11-3 with TRBJ2-3, with TRBD2 matching over 7 bases. Looked up from germline, CDR1 is SGHNT and CDR2 is YENEEA. This CDR3 region has 18 residues. The junction had 10 bases not matched to a gene; V was cut back by 1 base and J by 0 bases. As DNA, the CDR3 is TGTGCCAGCAGCTTAGGCGGGAGTGAGTTGACTAGCACAGATACGCAGTATTTT. Amino acid sequence: CASSLGGSELTSTDTQYF.

This clone was picked up one time. The rearrangement joins TRBV18 to TRBJ2-3; TRBD1 agrees at 7 bases. Looked up from germline, CDR1 is KGHSH and CDR2 is LQKENI. J was trimmed by 5 bases and V by 1 base; bases with no gene match: 3. The CDR3 runs to 14 residues. The CDR3 is CASSPQGAGDTQYF. The CDR3 DNA follows: TGTGCCAGCTCACCACAGGGGGCAGGAGATACGCAGTATTTT. Variable domain in full (rest from reference TRBV18 and TRBJ2-3): NAGVMQNPRHLVRRRGQEARLRCSPMKGHSHVYWYRQLPEEGLKFMVYLQKENIIDESGMPKERFSAEFPKEGPSILRIQQVVRGDSAAYFCASSPQGAGDTQYFGPGTRLTVL.

The rearrangement links TRBV10-3 to TRBJ1-4; TRBD1 matches at 7 bases. CDR1 ENHRY and CDR2 SYGVKD come from the germline V gene. V trimming: 10 bases; J trimming: 5 bases; junction bases outside the gene matches: 7. The CDR3 is made up of 13 amino acids. DNA of the CDR3: TGTGCCACCATGGACAGGTGGAATGAAAAACTGTTTTTT. Protein: CATMDRWNEKLFF.

This chain uses TRBV29-1 with TRBJ2-3; D remains unclear. Trimming left V 0 bases short and J 0 bases short, with 13 bases between. The CDR3 totals 16 residues. Per germline, CDR1 SQVTM and CDR2 ANQGSEA. CDR3 protein: CSVEDRLTVSTDTQYF. DNA of the CDR3: TGCAGCGTTGAAGATCGGTTAACGGTTAGCACAGATACGCAGTATTTT.

The chain couples TRBV7-2 to TRBJ2-7; 7 nucleotides match TRBD2. This CDR3 comprises 16 residues. Germline lookup yields CDR1 SGHTA and CDR2 FQGNSA. Trimming took 1 base from V and 2 from J; bases not matched to a gene: 8. The CDR3 loop is CASSLGVGGRTYEQYF. In DNA form, the CDR3 reads TGTGCCAGCAGCTTAGGAGTAGGCGGGAGAACCTACGAGCAGTACTTC.

The J gene is TRBJ2-5, the V gene TRBV10-3; 10 nucleotides agree with TRBD2. V shed 0 bases and J 7 bases; nucleotides not matched to a gene: 5. This CDR3 is 15 amino acids long. Germline V gene sequence: CDR1 ENHRY, CDR2 SYGVKD. CDR3 bases: TGTGCCATCAGTGAGTCTAGCGGGAGGTCTGGGACCCAGTACTTC. It yields the protein CAISESSGRSGTQYF.

The gene calls are TRBV10-3 and TRBJ1-5; 7 bases are shared with TRBD1. Germline CDR1 reads ENHRY; CDR2 reads SYGVKD. The CDR3 consists of 15 residues. J gave up 4 bases and V 5 bases, and 8 bases lay outside the gene matches. CDR3 residues: CAISRTGEVNQPQHF. For the CDR3, the DNA is TGTGCCATCAGTAGAACAGGGGAGGTGAATCAGCCCCAGCATTTT.

This clone appeared once. The V and J genes are TRBV14 and TRBJ2-5, with D unclear. The germline gives CDR1 SGHDN, CDR2 FVKESK. This CDR3 comprises 13 residues. V was pared by 5 bases and J by 5 bases, with 12 bases between. CDR3 protein: CASSVTVWETQYF. The DNA of the CDR3 is TGTGCCAGCAGCGTCACAGTGTGGGAGACCCAGTACTTC.

The rearrangement links TRBV6-5 to TRBJ2-7, with a possible D match to TRBD2 (6 bases). The V gene lost 6 bases and the J gene lost 6 bases, with 18 bases spanning the gap. CDR3 length: 14 residues. Germline CDR1 and CDR2: MNHEY and SVGAGI. The CDR3 region is CASSRGGGLSEQYF. The CDR3 DNA reads as TGTGCCAGCAGCCGTGGGGGAGGTCTTTCCGAGCAGTACTTC.